Below are 8 T cell receptor beta chains sequenced from a single sample in a study of CD4 T cells in relation to SARS-CoV-2 and coronaviruses. Before the COVID-19 pandemic, during about 2010-2018, CD4+ T cells were taken from unexposed donors. Libraries were prepared by immunoSEQ multiplex PCR; TCRdb keeps only in-frame clonotypes and omits some of them. The table records about 59,000 clones, roughly 85% of them present only once. Sequencing was carried out using memory CD4+ T cells from PBMCs. The receptors shown here come from a human donor in good health.

The CDR3 DNA reads as TGTGCCACCAGCAGAGAAGGGAGGTTGCGGGAGGGTTCTGGGGCCAACGTCCTGACTTTC. Its protein is CATSREGRLREGSGANVLTF. The chain recombines TRBV15 with TRBJ2-6, with TRBD2 matching 9 bases. The CDR3 contains 20 residues. The junction had 10 bases not matched to a gene; V was cut back by 0 bases and J by 1 base. Germline CDR1 reads LNHNV; CDR2 reads YYDKDF (reference sequence).

This rearrangement joins TRBV11-2 to TRBJ2-7; unclear D gene. CDR1 is SGHAT and CDR2 is FQNNGV in the germline V gene. This CDR3 has 13 residues. V was cut by 3 bases and J by 0 bases, with 6 bases left in between. The CDR3 region is CASSFYVSYEQYF. The DNA of the CDR3 is TGTGCCAGCAGCTTTTATGTCTCCTACGAGCAGTACTTC.

The J gene is TRBJ2-5, the V gene TRBV5-6, with D tentatively TRBD2 (5 bases). Germline V gene lookup returns CDR1 SGHDT and CDR2 YYEEEE. This CDR3 comprises 13 residues. V was pared by 4 bases and J by 2 bases, with 9 bases between. The CDR3 DNA follows: TGTGCCAGCAGCCGAGGGCAGCAAGAGACCCAGTACTTC. Translating it yields CASSRGQQETQYF.

The chain combines TRBV2 with TRBJ2-7; TRBD2 aligns across 13 bases. CDR1 SNHLY and CDR2 FYNNEI come from the germline V gene. The trim removed 8 bases at V and 2 bases at J, leaving 15 bases unmatched. This CDR3 spans 18 amino acids. The CDR3 region is CASYRDIRTSGRTYEQYF. In nucleotides, the CDR3 is TGTGCCAGCTACCGGGACATCCGGACTAGCGGGAGAACCTACGAGCAGTACTTC.

The chain uses TRBV28 and TRBJ1-5, with D perhaps TRBD1 (6 bases). CDR1 is MDHEN, CDR2 SYDVKM, per germline. The CDR3 runs 15 residues. Trimming removed 2 bases at V and 4 bases at J, with 12 bases between. The CDR3 reads CASSLLTGRNQPQHF. The CDR3, as DNA: TGTGCCAGCAGTTTACTCACAGGGAGGAATCAGCCCCAGCATTTT.

The rearrangement uses TRBV29-1 and TRBJ2-3; D may be TRBD1 (6 bases). V dropped 6 bases and J dropped 2 bases, with 18 bases sitting between them. The CDR3 consists of 15 residues. The germline V gene has CDR1 SQVTM and CDR2 ANQGSEA. The CDR3 loop is CSVKWGQDLTDTQYF. The CDR3 nucleotides are TGCAGCGTAAAATGGGGGCAGGACCTCACAGATACGCAGTATTTT.

The chain has TRBV5-1 and TRBJ2-2; D is perhaps TRBD1 (6 bases). V dropped 2 bases and J dropped 2 bases, with 10 bases sitting between them. The CDR3 is made up of 15 amino acids. Germline lookup yields CDR1 SGHRS and CDR2 YFSETQ. CDR3 residues: CASSFSGQNTGELFF. The DNA for the CDR3 is TGCGCCAGCAGCTTTTCGGGACAAAACACCGGGGAGCTGTTTTTT.

The rearrangement uses TRBV27 and TRBJ1-5; D perhaps matches TRBD1 (5 bases). In germline, CDR1 is MNHEY, CDR2 SMNVEV (reference sequence). Trimming left V 5 bases short and J 3 bases short, with 14 bases between. The CDR3 loop spans 15 amino acids. CDR3 amino acids: CASSPLDRANQPQHF. The CDR3 bases are TGTGCCAGCAGTCCCCTAGACAGAGCCAATCAGCCCCAGCATTTT.